The 10 T cell receptor beta chains presented below share a single source sample, sequenced in a study of CD8 T cells in ankylosing spondylitis. TCRdb reprocessed the 5' RACE reads via MiXCR and lists one record per CDR3 protein. Of some 240,000 distinct CDR3 sequences listed, 20% to 30% were seen once; the top ten hold 0.6% to 0.75%. The sequencing input was blood, either unsorted or a sorted T cell fraction (not recorded which). The receptors originated from a male donor with ankylosing spondylitis or in good health (not recorded which).

The J gene is TRBJ2-7, the V gene TRBV11-2; tentatively, D is TRBD1 or TRBD2 (5 bases each). The CDR3 is 14 residues long. Germline CDR1 is SGHAT and CDR2 is FQNNGV. The V and J ends lost 5 bases and 3 bases respectively, with 14 bases between them. CDR3 sequence reads: CASSQRWGFYEQYF. Here the CDR3 DNA reads TGTGCCAGCAGCCAGCGGTGGGGCTTCTACGAGCAGTACTTC.

There are many counts of this clonotype. The V gene is TRBV3-1, the J gene TRBJ1-1, with D maybe TRBD1 (6 bases). Germline-derived CDR1 and CDR2 are LGHDT and YNNKEL (reference sequence). V gave up 4 bases and J gave up 1 base, with 13 bases separating them. The CDR3 is made up of 15 amino acids. The CDR3 reads CASSRRTAQNTEAFF. The CDR3 DNA sequence: TGTGCCAGCAGCCGCCGGACAGCTCAGAACACTGAAGCTTTCTTT.

V and J are TRBV12-3 or TRBV12-4 and TRBJ2-3, with a possible D match to TRBD2 (6 bases). The CDR3 runs to 15 residues. Trimming left V 3 bases short and J 6 bases short, with 16 bases between. CDR3 in DNA: TGTGCCAGCAGTTTTTTTAGGGAGGCCCAGGATACGCAGTATTTT. Residues: CASSFFREAQDTQYF.

This clonotype was detected many times. CDR3 protein: CASSLDFTQYF. DNA for the CDR3: TGTGCCAGCAGCTTAGATTTCACGCAGTATTTT. J is TRBJ2-3 and V is TRBV7-2; D is ambiguous. This CDR3 has 11 amino acids. Germline V CDR1 and CDR2: SGHTA, FQGNSA. Trimming pared 1 base from V and 9 bases from J, leaving 5 bases between.

The chain couples TRBV20-1 to TRBJ1-1; D uncertain. The CDR3 runs to 16 residues. V dropped 0 bases and J dropped 0 bases, with 14 bases sitting between them. Germline CDR1 is DFQATT and CDR2 is SNEGSKA (reference sequence). The DNA of the CDR3 is TGCAGTGCTAGAGATCAAAAGGGTCGCATGAACACTGAAGCTTTCTTT. Translation: CSARDQKGRMNTEAFF.

This clonotype was observed at least ten times. The chain recombines TRBV12-3 or TRBV12-4 with TRBJ1-1; 7 bases fit TRBD1. The CDR3 has 12 amino acids. V was pared by 6 bases and J by 8 bases, with 6 bases of the junction left unmatched. This CDR3 is CASRNQGGEAFF. CDR3 nucleotide sequence: TGTGCCAGCAGAAACCAGGGGGGCGAAGCTTTCTTT.

The table lists this clonotype with a count of one. The chain uses TRBV5-5 and TRBJ1-2, with D maybe TRBD1 (6 bases). Trimming took off 3 bases at V and 4 bases at J, with 13 bases between the two ends. CDR1 SGHKS and CDR2 YYEKEE come from the germline V gene (reference sequence). The CDR3 is made up of 14 amino acids. The CDR3: CASSSQTGSYGYTF. CDR3 bases: TGTGCCAGCAGCTCACAGACAGGCAGCTATGGCTACACCTTC.

This clonotype was recorded a few times. The chain employs TRBV10-3 and TRBJ2-7; D may be TRBD2 (6 bases). CDR1 ENHRY and CDR2 SYGVKD come from the germline V gene. V lost 3 bases to trimming and J lost 4 bases, with 7 bases between them. The length of the CDR3 is 12 residues. The CDR3 region has the DNA TGTGCCATCAGTGATGGGGGGTACGAGCAGTACTTC. As protein: CAISDGGYEQYF.

The chain links TRBV20-1 to TRBJ1-3; D ambiguous. Germline CDR1 is DFQATT and CDR2 is SNEGSKA (reference sequence). CDR3 length equals 13 residues. Trimming stripped 1 base from V and 8 bases from J, with 12 bases between. CDR3 sequence (DNA): TGCAGTGCTAGAGGTCCAGGCGTGGACACCATATATTTT. Its protein product is CSARGPGVDTIYF.

This clonotype was seen more than once but under ten times. V is TRBV5-1 and J is TRBJ2-1; 16 bases match TRBD2. CDR3 length: 16 amino acids. Germline CDR1 and CDR2: SGHRS and YFSETQ. V lost 4 bases and J lost 10; bases outside the gene matches: 8. The CDR3 spells CASSPPGLAGGLEQFF. CDR3 bases: TGCGCCAGCAGCCCTCCGGGACTAGCGGGGGGGCTCGAGCAGTTCTTC.